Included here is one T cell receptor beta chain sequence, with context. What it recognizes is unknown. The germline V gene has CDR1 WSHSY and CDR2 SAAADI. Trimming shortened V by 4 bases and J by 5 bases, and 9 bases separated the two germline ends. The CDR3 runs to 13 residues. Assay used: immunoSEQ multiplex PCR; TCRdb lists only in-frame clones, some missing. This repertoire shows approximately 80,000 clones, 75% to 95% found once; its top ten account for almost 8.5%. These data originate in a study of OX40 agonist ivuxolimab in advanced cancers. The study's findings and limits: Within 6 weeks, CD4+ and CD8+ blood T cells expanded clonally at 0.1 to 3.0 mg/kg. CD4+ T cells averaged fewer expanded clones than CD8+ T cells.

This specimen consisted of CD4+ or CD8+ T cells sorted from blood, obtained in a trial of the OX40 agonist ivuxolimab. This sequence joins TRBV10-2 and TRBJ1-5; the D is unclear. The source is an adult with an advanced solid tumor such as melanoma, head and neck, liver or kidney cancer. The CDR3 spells CASSVYGDQPQHF. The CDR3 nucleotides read TGCGCCAGCAGTGTGTACGGGGATCAGCCCCAGCATTTT.